The 6 T cell receptor beta chains in this list originate from one sample, sequenced in a study of PD-1 blockade in classical Hodgkin lymphoma. Method: immunoSEQ multiplex PCR; TCRdb's copy keeps in-frame clones and lacks some. The data contain 10,000 to 15,000 clones, about 86% of them seen just once; the ten biggest clones take up about 0.93%. Time point here: cycle 4 day 1 (C4D1), after 5 to 7 weeks of nivolumab. All trial patients relapsed after autologous stem cell transplantation. The CD4+ T cells used were purified from thawed PBMCs through magnetic negative selection. The sample was CD4+ T cells from blood, taken before the fourth cycle of nivolumab. These TCRs come from a human donor with classical Hodgkin lymphoma.

The chain carries TRBV2 and TRBJ1-5; D unresolved. V was cut by 5 bases and J by 8 bases, with 13 bases left in between. Germline CDR1 SNHLY, CDR2 FYNNEI. The CDR3 runs 13 residues. As DNA, the CDR3 is TGTGCCAGCAGTCCCGAGAGCGGCAAGCCCCAGCATTTT. Translating it yields CASSPESGKPQHF.

J is TRBJ1-1 and V is TRBV28, with D perhaps matching TRBD1 (6 bases). CDR3 length: 15 amino acids. Trimming pared 3 bases from V and 0 bases from J, leaving 11 bases between. The germline V gene encodes CDR1 MDHEN and CDR2 SYDVKM. The CDR3 sequence: CASSLGGQMNTEAFF. DNA of the CDR3: TGTGCCAGCAGTTTGGGGGGACAAATGAACACTGAAGCTTTCTTT.

This clone was seen only once. This sequence joins TRBV7-9 and TRBJ2-7; D is possibly TRBD2 (5 bases). The CDR3 is 12 amino acids. CDR1 and CDR2 from the germline V gene are SEHNR and FQNEAQ (reference sequence). The V end lost 1 base, the J end lost 6 bases, and 7 bases lay between the germline ends. The CDR3 sequence is CASSLGEFEQYF. DNA of the CDR3: TGTGCCAGCAGCTTAGGGGAGTTCGAGCAGTACTTC.

The chain uses TRBV18 and TRBJ2-3; D is ambiguous. The CDR3 spans 11 residues. Germline CDR1 and CDR2: KGHSH and LQKENI. V was clipped by 3 bases and J by 6 bases, with 4 bases between them. CDR3 sequence: CASSPSDTQYF. CDR3 sequence (DNA): TGTGCCAGCTCACCTTCGGATACGCAGTATTTT.

The V call is TRBV9, the J call TRBJ1-2; no firm D call. The length of the CDR3 is 13 residues. V was pared by 0 bases and J by 8 bases, with 11 bases between. Germline-derived CDR1 and CDR2 are SGDLS and YYNGEE. The CDR3 DNA is TGTGCCAGCAGCGTAGATTCCGACGGGGGCTACACCTTC. It codes for CASSVDSDGGYTF. Variable domain in full (rest from reference TRBV9 and TRBJ1-2): DSGVTQTPKHLITATGQRVTLRCSPRSGDLSVYWYQQSLDQGLQFLIQYYNGEERAKGNILERFSAQQFPDLHSELNLSSLELGDSALYFCASSVDSDGGYTFGSGTRLTVV.

This chain connects TRBV20-1 to TRBJ1-2, with no clear D. The germline V gene encodes CDR1 DFQATT and CDR2 SNEGSKA (reference sequence). The CDR3 totals 8 residues. V gave up 6 bases and J gave up 13 bases, with 9 bases separating them. Written as DNA, the CDR3 is TGCAGTGCCGCGTCAGGCACCTTC. It specifies CSAASGTF.